This TCR beta chain is from a study of CD8+CD57+ T cells in acquired aplastic anemia. For the study at large: Mean DNA quantity obtained from sorted CD4+ and CD8+ cells was about 3.2 ug. Overall study results and limits: Patients had twenty-nine CD8+ CDR3 sequences in common with controls (the shared set). No significant patient-versus-control difference appeared in CD8+ Simpson's diversity.

Genomic DNA provided the template from which TCR beta VDJ and CDR3 profiles were obtained. TCRdb ran MiXCR on the reads and lists one entry per CDR3 protein. The sample lists about 120,000 distinct CDR3 sequences; approximately 61% were seen once. This CDR3 comprises 11 residues. The V gene's germline CDR1 is MNHNS and CDR2 SASEGT. V lost 6 bases and J lost 7; bases outside the gene matches: 2. Sequenced patients had shown CD8+CD57+ cell expansion by flow cytometry. Among the patients, all had severe acquired aplastic anemia. This clonotype was observed many times. Its antigen is currently unknown. The TCR was taken from a human donor with aplastic anemia. The J gene is TRBJ2-5, the V gene TRBV6-1, with TRBD2 identical over 7 bases. Sample: sorted CD4+, CD8+, or CD8+CD57+ T cells (not recorded which) from PBMCs. CDR3 residues: CASSPGGTQYF. CDR3 DNA: TGTGCCAGCAGCCCGGGAGGGACCCAGTACTTC.